This T cell receptor beta chain emerged from a study of cytomegalovirus exposure and HLA in healthy donors. The PCR contained 60 Vbeta and 13 Jbeta primers. Methods used by the authors: Later, 65 million to 85 million unique TCR beta chains were counted in an analysis, and roughly 11 million of them were shared. Only in-frame clones appear in the TCRdb table, and some are missing; sequencing was by immunoSEQ multiplex PCR. That table is the source of V, J and clone size, and D and trimming were worked out from the DNA. The profile shows around 200,000 clones, 79% of them singletons. This CDR3 comprises 14 residues. Germline CDR1 is MNHNS and CDR2 is SASEGT. The V gene lost 6 bases and the J gene lost 6 bases, with 16 bases spanning the gap. As regards this clone: Its target is unknown.

Regarding the study as a whole: Analysis was carried out at a later point, and it linked a missense DCLRE1C variant to TCR beta V- and J-gene trimming.

The V and J genes are TRBV6-1 and TRBJ2-3, with D possibly matching TRBD2 (7 bases). Sequences were obtained from PBMCs. The TCR originated in a woman aged 30 to 39 in good health and CMV-seropositive. The CDR3 protein is CASSPGGPWDTQYF. The DNA for the CDR3 is TGTGCCAGCAGCCCCGGGGGGCCTTGGGATACGCAGTATTTT.